This T cell receptor (beta chain) is drawn from a study of graft-versus-host responses after intestinal transplantation. Irradiated, violet-dye-labeled stimulator cells, some 200,000 in number, were plated with some 200,000 CFSE-labeled responder cells. This clone is medium-sized (0.01 to 0.1%) in the sample. Measured with immunoSEQ multiplex PCR; TCRdb has only the in-frame clones, and not every one. The data hold about 23,000 clones, with 35% to 50% observed a single time. Study-wide findings and caveats: GvH clones were identified in recipient marrow, with some first appearing in ileum or blood. Association was observed between peak circulating GvH clone levels and early post-transplant HvG declines.

The germline gives CDR1 SGHTS, CDR2 YDEGEE. Losses at the gene ends were 5 bases for V and 6 bases for J; bases not matched to a gene: 4. The CDR3 totals 13 residues. The source is a human patient who was an organ donor for intestinal transplantation. This specimen consisted of alloreactive CD8+ T cells from a mixed lymphocyte reaction culture, obtained before transplantation. Subset defined: CFSE-low proliferating T cells sorted from roughly 6-day pre-transplant mixed lymphocyte reaction (GvH or HvG direction). The V and J genes are TRBV5-8 and TRBJ2-1; 8 bases agree with TRBD2. The CDR3 DNA is TGTGCCAGCAGTTGGAGCGGGAGCAATGAGCAGTTCTTC. It encodes CASSWSGSNEQFF.